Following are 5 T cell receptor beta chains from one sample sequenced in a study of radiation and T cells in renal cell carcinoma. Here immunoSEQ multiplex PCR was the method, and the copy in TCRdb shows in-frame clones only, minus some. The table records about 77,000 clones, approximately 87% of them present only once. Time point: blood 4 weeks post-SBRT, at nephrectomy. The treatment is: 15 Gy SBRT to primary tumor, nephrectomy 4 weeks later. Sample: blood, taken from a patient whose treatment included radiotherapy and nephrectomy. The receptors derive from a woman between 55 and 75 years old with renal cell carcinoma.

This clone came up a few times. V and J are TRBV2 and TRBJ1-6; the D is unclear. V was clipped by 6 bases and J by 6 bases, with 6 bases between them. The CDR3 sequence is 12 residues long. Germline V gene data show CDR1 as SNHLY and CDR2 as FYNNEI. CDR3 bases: TGTGCCAGCAGCGGAGGTAATTCACCCCTCCACTTT. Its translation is CASSGGNSPLHF.

The CDR3 DNA reads as TGTGCCAGCTCACCACCGGGTATCGAGACCCAGTACTTC. Protein: CASSPPGIETQYF. The J gene is TRBJ2-5, the V gene TRBV18; D is unclear. Germline values: CDR1 KGHSH, CDR2 LQKENI. This CDR3 contains 13 residues. V lost 0 bases to trimming and J lost 5 bases, with 7 bases between them.

The DNA of the CDR3 is TGTGCCAGCAGCTCTCCGGACAGGGGAGGTAGTAGTGAAAAACTGTTTTTT. This sequence encodes CASSSPDRGGSSEKLFF. The chain carries TRBV7-9 and TRBJ1-4; 9 nucleotides line up with TRBD1. The germline V gene has CDR1 SEHNR and CDR2 FQNEAQ (reference sequence). The V and J ends lost 4 bases and 7 bases, in that order; junction bases with no gene match: 13. This CDR3 is built from 17 residues.

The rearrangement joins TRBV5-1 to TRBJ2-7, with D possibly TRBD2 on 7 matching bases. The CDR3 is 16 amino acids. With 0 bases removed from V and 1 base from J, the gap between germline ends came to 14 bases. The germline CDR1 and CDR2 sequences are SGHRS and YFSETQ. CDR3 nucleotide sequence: TGCGCCAGCAGCTTGGCCGCGGGGGCCTCTTCCTACGAGCAGTACTTC. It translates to CASSLAAGASSYEQYF.

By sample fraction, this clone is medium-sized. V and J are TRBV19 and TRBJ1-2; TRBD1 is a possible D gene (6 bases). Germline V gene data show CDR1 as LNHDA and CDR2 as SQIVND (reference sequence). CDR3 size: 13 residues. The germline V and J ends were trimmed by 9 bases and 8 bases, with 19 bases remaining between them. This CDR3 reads CASQQGPKLGYTF. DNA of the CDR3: TGTGCCAGCCAACAGGGTCCCAAATTGGGCTACACCTTC.